A single sample gave rise to the 7 T cell receptor beta chains below, sequenced in a study of graft-versus-host responses after intestinal transplantation. Investigators treated the graft tissue so that it released intraepithelial and lamina propria lymphocytes. The repertoire was sequenced with immunoSEQ multiplex PCR; TCRdb's copy has only in-frame clones and lacks some. The sample consists of just under 65,000 clones, about 89% of them appearing once. Sequencing was performed on ileum tissue, taken less than 400 days after transplant. These receptors came from a human patient who received an intestinal transplant, so some T cells may come from the graft donor.

This CDR3 is CASSPGEGLSYEQYF. The CDR3 region has the DNA TGTGCCAGCTCACCAGGGGAAGGCCTCTCCTACGAGCAGTACTTC. This rearrangement joins TRBV18 to TRBJ2-7; no definite D call. The CDR3 has 15 residues. Trimming removed 2 bases from V and 0 bases from J, with 11 bases in between. Per the germline V gene, CDR1 is KGHSH and CDR2 is LQKENI.

The V gene is TRBV5-6, the J gene TRBJ2-5, with D tentatively TRBD1 or TRBD2 (6 bases each). Germline V gene data show CDR1 as SGHDT and CDR2 as YYEEEE. V was trimmed by 1 base and J by 5 bases, leaving 12 bases between them. This CDR3 contains 14 residues. The CDR3 protein is CASSLYGGGETQYF. CDR3 coding DNA: TGTGCCAGCAGCTTGTACGGAGGGGGGGAGACCCAGTACTTC.

This clone occurred a few times. Other DNA variants within this sample encode the same CDR3. The chain uses TRBV18 and TRBJ1-5; D call uncertain. Germline CDR1 reads KGHSH; CDR2 reads LQKENI. CDR3 length: 14 amino acids. The V end lost 3 bases, the J end lost 1 base, and 7 bases lay between the germline ends. The CDR3 sequence is CASSPRGSNQPQHF. The DNA for the CDR3 is TGTGCCAGCTCACCGCGTGGGAGCAATCAGCCCCAGCATTTT.

This chain links TRBV25-1 with TRBJ2-3; a possible D gene is TRBD1 (5 bases). The CDR3 spans 15 residues. The V and J ends lost 2 bases and 3 bases respectively, with 12 bases between them. The V gene's germline CDR1 is MGHDK and CDR2 SYGVNS. The DNA of the CDR3 is TGTGCCAGCAGTGAAGCTCAGGGTCGGACAGATACGCAGTATTTT. Its translation: CASSEAQGRTDTQYF. The entire variable domain, with the rest obtained from reference TRBV25-1 and TRBJ2-3, is as follows: EADIYQTPRYLVIGTGKKITLECSQTMGHDKMYWYQQDPGMELHLIHYSYGVNSTEKGDLSSESTVSRIRTEHFPLTLESARPSHTSQYLCASSEAQGRTDTQYFGPGTRLTVL.

J is TRBJ2-1 and V is TRBV4-1, with a tentative D call TRBD1 (6 bases). The CDR3 is 17 amino acids. Trimming took 0 bases from V and 1 from J, leaving 13 bases between them. Looked up from germline, CDR1 is MGHRA and CDR2 is YSYEKL. The CDR3 loop is CASSQDQGSLSYNEQFF. The CDR3 DNA is TGCGCCAGCAGCCAAGATCAGGGGAGCCTGTCCTACAATGAGCAGTTCTTC.

The chain joins TRBV6-6 to TRBJ1-4, with TRBD1 identical over 7 bases. CDR3 length: 15 residues. The V gene end was trimmed by 6 bases and the J gene end by 5 bases; junction bases not matched to a gene: 9. The V gene's germline CDR1 is MNHNY and CDR2 SVGAGI (reference sequence). The CDR3 spells CASRKPGTENEKLFF. CDR3 sequence (DNA): TGTGCCAGCAGAAAGCCCGGGACAGAAAATGAAAAACTGTTTTTT.

The V gene is TRBV29-1, the J gene TRBJ1-1; D is unresolved. Germline V CDR1 and CDR2: SQVTM, ANQGSEA. Deletions cut 7 bases from V and 0 bases from J, with 12 bases between. The CDR3 covers 13 residues. This CDR3 reads CSAANTVNTEAFF. The CDR3 nucleotides read TGCAGCGCCGCGAATACAGTGAACACTGAAGCTTTCTTT.